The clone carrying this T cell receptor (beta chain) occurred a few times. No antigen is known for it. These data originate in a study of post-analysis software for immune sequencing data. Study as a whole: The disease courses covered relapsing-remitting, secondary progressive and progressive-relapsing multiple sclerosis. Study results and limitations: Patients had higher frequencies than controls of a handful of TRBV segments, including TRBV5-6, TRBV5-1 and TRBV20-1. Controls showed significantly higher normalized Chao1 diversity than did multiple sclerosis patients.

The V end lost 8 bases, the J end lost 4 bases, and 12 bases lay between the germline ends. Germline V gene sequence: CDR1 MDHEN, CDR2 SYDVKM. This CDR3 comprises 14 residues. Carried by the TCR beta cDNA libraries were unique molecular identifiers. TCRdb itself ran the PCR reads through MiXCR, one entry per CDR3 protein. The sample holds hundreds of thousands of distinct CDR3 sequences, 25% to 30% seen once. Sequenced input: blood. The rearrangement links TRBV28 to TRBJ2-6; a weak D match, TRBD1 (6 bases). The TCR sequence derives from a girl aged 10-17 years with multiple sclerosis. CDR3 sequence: CASGRGLGANVLTF. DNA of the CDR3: TGTGCCAGCGGTAGGGGGTTAGGGGCCAACGTCCTGACTTTC. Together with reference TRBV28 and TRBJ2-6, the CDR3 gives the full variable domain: DVKVTQSSRYLVKRTGEKVFLECVQDMDHENMFWYRQDPGLGLRLIYFSYDVKMKEKGDIPEGYSVSREKKERFSLILESASTNQTSMYLCASGRGLGANVLTFGAGSRLTVL.